These 8 T cell receptor beta chains share one sample of origin, sequenced in a study of cytomegalovirus exposure and HLA in healthy donors. PCR involved 60 Vbeta and 13 Jbeta primers. The protocol was immunoSEQ multiplex PCR, while the TCRdb copy is restricted to in-frame clones and leaves out a portion. The sample records some 130,000 clones, 80% being singletons. The sequenced material came from PBMCs. The receptor set was obtained from a man in his forties or fifties in good health and CMV-seronegative.

Details on this clone: At one end, the junction sequence differs from germline, possibly due to a read error. V usage is TRBV10-3 and J usage is TRBJ1-3; D unresolved. The CDR3 loop spans 12 amino acids. CDR1 ENHRY and CDR2 SYGVKD come from the germline V gene. In DNA, the CDR3 is TGTGCCATCAGTGAGTCGATGGCGCCGGGAGATTTT. This translates into CAISESMAPGDF.

V usage is TRBV27 and J usage is TRBJ1-6; D gene uncertain. The germline V and J ends were trimmed by 2 bases and 10 bases, with 9 bases remaining between them. Germline V gene data show CDR1 as MNHEY and CDR2 as SMNVEV (reference sequence). The CDR3 runs to 13 residues. The DNA of the CDR3 is TGTGCCAGCAGTTTAAGGACTGTCTCACCCCTCCACTTT. Protein product: CASSLRTVSPLHF.

The chain couples TRBV7-2 to TRBJ2-7; 7 bases map to TRBD1. The germline CDR1 and CDR2 sequences are SGHTA and FQGNSA. CDR3 length equals 15 residues. The trim removed 0 bases at V and 2 bases at J, leaving 4 bases unmatched. The CDR3: CASSLATGIPYEQYF. As DNA, the CDR3 is TGTGCCAGCAGCTTAGCGACAGGGATCCCCTACGAGCAGTACTTC.

The gene calls are TRBV6-4 and TRBJ1-1; TRBD1 might be the D (5 bases). V was clipped by 3 bases and J by 1 base, with 6 bases between them. Germline values: CDR1 MRHNA, CDR2 SNTAGT. CDR3 size: 13 residues. The CDR3 loop reads CASSEQENTEAFF. Written as DNA, the CDR3 is TGTGCCAGCAGTGAACAGGAGAACACTGAAGCTTTCTTT.

This chain links TRBV28 with TRBJ1-5; 8 bases agree with TRBD1. J gave up 3 bases and V 8 bases, and 12 bases lay outside the gene matches. CDR3 length: 16 residues. Germline CDR1 and CDR2: MDHEN and SYDVKM. The CDR3 DNA reads as TGTGCCAGCGAGGGGACCGACAGGGGTATCAATCAGCCCCAGCATTTT. Translating it yields CASEGTDRGINQPQHF. Full variable domain (missing parts from reference TRBV28 and TRBJ1-5): DVKVTQSSRYLVKRTGEKVFLECVQDMDHENMFWYRQDPGLGLRLIYFSYDVKMKEKGDIPEGYSVSREKKERFSLILESASTNQTSMYLCASEGTDRGINQPQHFGDGTRLSIL.

This chain connects TRBV2 to TRBJ2-2; 11 bases match TRBD2. This CDR3 comprises 16 residues. V gave up 6 bases and J gave up 2 bases; unmatched junction bases: 5. The V gene's germline CDR1 is SNHLY and CDR2 FYNNEI. CDR3 bases: TGTGCCAGCAGGCCAACTAGCGGGAGTAACACCGGGGAGCTGTTTTTT. Amino acids: CASRPTSGSNTGELFF.

This clone was seen only once. Mismatch with germline at one junction end may stem from a read error. This rearrangement joins TRBV7-6 to TRBJ1-3; D is ambiguous. CDR1 and CDR2 (germline): SGHVS, FNYEAQ. The CDR3 has 17 amino acids. CDR3 bases: TGTGCCAGCAGTTTAGTAGCCGCCGCGGGCTCTGGAAACACCATATATTTT. The encoded protein is CASSLVAAAGSGNTIYF.

This clone was found a few times. The chain recombines TRBV2 with TRBJ1-5; TRBD1 matches 9 bases. Trimming removed 7 bases from V and 7 bases from J; junction bases left unmatched: 8. The CDR3 covers 14 residues. Germline loops: CDR1 SNHLY, CDR2 FYNNEI. The DNA for the CDR3 is TGTGCCAGCACCACTGACAGGGGGGTCCAGCCCCAGCATTTT. It codes for CASTTDRGVQPQHF.